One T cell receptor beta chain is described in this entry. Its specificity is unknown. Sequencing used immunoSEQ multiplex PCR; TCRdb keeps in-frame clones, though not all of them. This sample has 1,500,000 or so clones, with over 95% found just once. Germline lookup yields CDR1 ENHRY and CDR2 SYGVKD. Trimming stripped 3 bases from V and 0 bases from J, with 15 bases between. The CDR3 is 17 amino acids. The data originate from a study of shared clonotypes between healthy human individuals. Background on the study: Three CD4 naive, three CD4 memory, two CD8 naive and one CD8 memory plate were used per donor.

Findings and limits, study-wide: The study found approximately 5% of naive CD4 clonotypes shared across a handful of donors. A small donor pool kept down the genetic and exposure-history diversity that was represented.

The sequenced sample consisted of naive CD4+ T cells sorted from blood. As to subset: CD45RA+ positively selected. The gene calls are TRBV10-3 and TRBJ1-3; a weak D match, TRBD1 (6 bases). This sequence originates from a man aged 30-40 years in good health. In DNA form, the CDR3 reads TGTGCCATCAGTGAAGTCCCGGGACACTCCTCTGGAAACACCATATATTTT. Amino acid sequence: CAISEVPGHSSGNTIYF.